This entry lists 27 T cell receptor beta chains sequenced from one sample in a study of blood T cells in healthy people across ages. Sample-barcoded 5' priming and a J-beta primer mix drove a second PCR of roughly 7 to 11 cycles. TCRdb re-called the 5' RACE reads through MiXCR, storing one row per CDR3 protein. The profile shows approximately 780,000 distinct CDR3 sequences, 20% to 30% of them singletons. Separately, the same data were catalogued under a study of T cells of mothers and their children.

Sequencing was carried out using blood. The receptors were gathered from a boy between 5 and 17 years old in good health.

The V and J genes are TRBV7-2 and TRBJ2-4; 10 nucleotides agree with TRBD2. V shed 5 bases, J shed 1 base, and the junction held 5 bases outside the gene matches. Germline-derived CDR1 and CDR2 are SGHTA and FQGNSA. This CDR3 is built from 16 residues. The CDR3 loop is CASSPGTSVAKNIQYF. The CDR3 DNA reads as TGTGCCAGCAGCCCCGGGACTAGCGTCGCCAAAAACATTCAGTACTTC.

The chain carries TRBV14 and TRBJ2-7; D is unclear. V lost 0 bases and J 5 bases, leaving 14 bases between the germline ends. CDR3 size: 15 residues. Looked up from germline, CDR1 is SGHDN and CDR2 is FVKESK. Here the CDR3 reads CASSQDEELVHEQYF. The CDR3 nucleotides are TGTGCCAGCAGCCAAGATGAAGAGCTGGTCCACGAGCAGTACTTC.

This clonotype was counted between two and nine times. The chain couples TRBV6-5 to TRBJ1-4; no definite D call. Trimming shortened V by 5 bases and J by 8 bases, and 15 bases separated the two germline ends. The length of the CDR3 is 14 residues. The germline gives CDR1 MNHEY, CDR2 SVGAGI. The CDR3 here is CASSQSRRVEKLFF. In nucleotides, the CDR3 is TGTGCCAGCAGTCAATCGAGACGGGTGGAAAAACTGTTTTTT.

This clonotype was counted only a few times. The chain carries TRBV10-3 and TRBJ1-2, with TRBD1 identical over 9 bases. Germline V gene lookup returns CDR1 ENHRY and CDR2 SYGVKD. V was pared by 2 bases and J by 4 bases, with 2 bases of the junction left unmatched. The CDR3 has 14 amino acids. In DNA form, the CDR3 reads TGTGCCATCAGTGAGCAGGGACAGGGCTATGGCTACACCTTC. Its translation is CAISEQGQGYGYTF.

The V gene is TRBV6-5, the J gene TRBJ2-5; 9 nucleotides agree with TRBD1. The CDR3 totals 17 residues. The J segment lost 1 base and the V segment lost 3 bases, leaving 9 bases of the junction unmatched. Germline values: CDR1 MNHEY, CDR2 SVGAGI. The CDR3 loop is CASSYRGQGPFQETQYF. The DNA of the CDR3 is TGTGCCAGCAGTTATAGGGGACAGGGACCCTTCCAAGAGACCCAGTACTTC.

The chain uses TRBV6-1 and TRBJ1-4, with 8 bases aligning to TRBD1. Germline CDR1 MNHNS, CDR2 SASEGT. There are 16 residues in the CDR3. Trimming cost V 6 bases and J 7 bases; bases outside gene matches: 13. CDR3 in DNA: TGTGCCAGCAGCCCGGTCCGGAGGACAGGGATTGAAAAACTGTTTTTT. It yields the protein CASSPVRRTGIEKLFF.

This clonotype has a handful of counts. This sequence joins TRBV5-1 and TRBJ2-7; D gene ambiguous. The V gene's germline CDR1 is SGHRS and CDR2 YFSETQ. The ends were cut back, 0 bases at V and 6 bases at J, with 13 bases in the middle. The CDR3 totals 14 residues. DNA of the CDR3: TGCGCCAGCAGCTTGGCGGAGCCTTCGGGCGAGCAGTACTTC. It yields the protein CASSLAEPSGEQYF.

This clonotype was picked up a small number of times. CDR3 in amino acids: CASSQDDREGETQYF. The DNA for the CDR3 is TGTGCCAGCAGCCAAGACGACAGGGAGGGAGAGACCCAGTACTTC. The rearrangement uses TRBV3-1 and TRBJ2-5, with D possibly called TRBD1 or TRBD2 (7 bases each). Trimming took 0 bases from V and 4 from J, leaving 12 bases between them. CDR3 length: 15 amino acids. Germline V gives CDR1 LGHDT, CDR2 YNNKEL (reference sequence).

This clonotype was seen ten or more times. The chain couples TRBV28 to TRBJ2-4; TRBD1 might be the D (7 bases). Between the trimmed V and J ends, which lost 7 bases and 8 bases, there was a span of 15 bases. CDR3 length equals 13 residues. Germline lookup yields CDR1 MDHEN and CDR2 SYDVKM. DNA for the CDR3: TGTGCCAGCACCCTTACAGGGGAGGACATTCAGTACTTC. Protein sequence: CASTLTGEDIQYF. Combining the CDR3 with reference TRBV28 and TRBJ2-4 gives the whole variable domain DVKVTQSSRYLVKRTGEKVFLECVQDMDHENMFWYRQDPGLGLRLIYFSYDVKMKEKGDIPEGYSVSREKKERFSLILESASTNQTSMYLCASTLTGEDIQYFGAGTRLSVL.

This clonotype was observed a handful of times. The CDR3 loop reads CASGRTSGATNEKLFF. In nucleotides, the CDR3 is TGCGCCAGCGGCCGAACCTCAGGGGCAACTAATGAAAAACTGTTTTTT. The chain uses TRBV5-1 and TRBJ1-4, with D possibly matching TRBD1 (6 bases). V was trimmed by 7 bases and J by 0 bases, leaving 16 bases between them. The CDR3 length is 16 residues. CDR1 is SGHRS, CDR2 YFSETQ, per germline. The entire variable domain, with the rest obtained from reference TRBV5-1 and TRBJ1-4, is as follows: KAGVTQTPRYLIKTRGQQVTLSCSPISGHRSVSWYQQTPGQGLQFLFEYFSETQRNKGNFPGRFSGRQFSNSRSEMNVSTLELGDSALYLCASGRTSGATNEKLFFGSGTQLSVL.

This clonotype was counted between two and nine times. This sequence joins TRBV30 and TRBJ2-3; TRBD1 might be the D (5 bases). The germline CDR1 and CDR2 sequences are GTSNPN and SVGIG (reference sequence). V was clipped by 3 bases and J by 2 bases, with 12 bases between them. This CDR3 contains 14 residues. The chain's CDR3 is CAWSIREHTDTQYF. CDR3 DNA sequence: TGTGCCTGGAGCATCAGGGAACACACAGATACGCAGTATTTT.

The V and J genes are TRBV19 and TRBJ2-5; 7 nucleotides agree with TRBD1. The end of the DNA is better explained by TRBJ2-1, so the J call may be wrong. The CDR3 contains 16 residues. Germline V CDR1 and CDR2: LNHDA, SQIVND (reference sequence). The CDR3 here is CASSIDRTGTLNEQFF. The CDR3 nucleotides read TGTGCCAGTAGTATAGATAGGACAGGAACCTTAAATGAGCAGTTCTTC.

The chain carries TRBV6-5 and TRBJ2-3, with D unclear. With 5 bases removed from V and 2 bases from J, the gap between germline ends came to 14 bases. CDR1 is MNHEY, CDR2 SVGAGI, per germline. The CDR3 totals 15 residues. CDR3 sequence: CASSRAKVVTDTQYF. CDR3 DNA sequence: TGTGCCAGCAGTCGCGCCAAGGTGGTCACAGATACGCAGTATTTT.

The chain couples TRBV20-1 to TRBJ2-5; TRBD2 aligns across 8 bases. The germline CDR1 and CDR2 sequences are DFQATT and SNEGSKA (reference sequence). CDR3 length equals 14 residues. Trimming at V came to 1 base and at J to 2 bases, leaving 3 bases not matched to a gene. The CDR3 sequence: CSARGPGGQETQYF. The CDR3 coding sequence is TGCAGTGCTAGAGGGCCGGGGGGGCAAGAGACCCAGTACTTC.

On this clonotype: Possible read error: a much larger clone is one base away. The chain joins TRBV18 to TRBJ2-1, with D tentatively TRBD1 (5 bases). Germline CDR1 is KGHSH and CDR2 is LQKENI. Trimming pared 6 bases from V and 4 bases from J, leaving 10 bases between. This CDR3 has 13 residues. The CDR3 is CASSQTEYNEQFF. The CDR3 nucleotides are TGTGCCAGCTCGCAGACAGAGTACAATGAGCAGTTCTTC.

This clonotype was seen a few times. V usage is TRBV7-7 and J usage is TRBJ2-2, with a weak D call TRBD2 (6 bases). The V end lost 5 bases, the J end lost 5 bases, and 12 bases lay between the germline ends. Germline V lookup: CDR1 SSHAT, CDR2 FNYEAQ (reference sequence). This CDR3 region has 14 residues. The CDR3 loop is CASSRGDRTGELFF. DNA of the CDR3: TGTGCCAGCAGCCGCGGGGATAGGACCGGGGAGCTGTTTTTT.

This chain connects TRBV6-6 to TRBJ1-2; 9 bases are a match to TRBD1. Trimming cost V 5 bases and J 4 bases; bases outside gene matches: 2. The CDR3 extends over 13 amino acids. Per germline, CDR1 MNHNY and CDR2 SVGAGI (reference sequence). CDR3 amino acids: CASSGDRVYGYTF. CDR3 DNA sequence: TGTGCCAGCAGTGGGGACAGGGTCTATGGCTACACCTTC.

Only a few counts were recorded for this clonotype. V and J are TRBV12-3 or TRBV12-4 and TRBJ2-5, with D possibly being TRBD2 (6 bases). The J call is in doubt because the DNA end fits TRBJ2-7 better. The length of the CDR3 is 15 residues. CDR3 bases: TGTGCCAGCAGCCTTTCGGACTGGGGGGTCCACGAGCAGTACTTC. It specifies CASSLSDWGVHEQYF.

This chain connects TRBV7-9 to TRBJ2-1; D remains unclear. V was pared by 1 base and J by 2 bases, with 9 bases between. This CDR3 spans 15 amino acids. Germline V gene lookup returns CDR1 SEHNR and CDR2 FQNEAQ (reference sequence). The CDR3 nucleotides are TGTGCCAGCAGCTTAGGCAGCGCTCCCTACAATGAGCAGTTCTTC. This encodes CASSLGSAPYNEQFF.

V gene TRBV11-2 combines with J gene TRBJ2-7, with D unclear. Germline loops: CDR1 SGHAT, CDR2 FQNNGV. V gave up 2 bases and J gave up 2 bases, with 13 bases separating them. The CDR3 has 15 residues. CDR3 DNA: TGTGCCAGCAGCTTACGGGCAAGTCTACCCTACGAGCAGTACTTC. It codes for CASSLRASLPYEQYF.

The CDR3 reads CASSVGVYPYEQYF. The CDR3 nucleotides read TGTGCCAGCAGCGTAGGGGTCTACCCCTACGAGCAGTACTTC. The V gene is TRBV9, the J gene TRBJ2-7; D not resolved. Germline-derived CDR1 and CDR2 are SGDLS and YYNGEE. The CDR3 is 14 amino acids. Trimming removed 0 bases at V and 2 bases at J, with 9 bases between.

The chain carries TRBV20-1 and TRBJ2-3; no firm D call. There are 13 residues in the CDR3. V lost 2 bases to trimming and J lost 5 bases, with 11 bases between them. CDR1 and CDR2 from the germline V gene are DFQATT and SNEGSKA (reference sequence). CDR3 protein: CSARLPAIDTQYF. The CDR3, as DNA: TGCAGTGCTAGATTGCCGGCCATAGATACGCAGTATTTT.

The J gene is TRBJ2-1, the V gene TRBV6-5; the match to TRBD1 covers 10 bases. Gene TRBJ2-7 matches the end of the DNA better, so the J call may be wrong. Per the germline V gene, CDR1 is MNHEY and CDR2 is SVGAGI. The CDR3 covers 19 residues. CDR3 coding DNA: TGTGCCAGCAGTTACTCGAAAGGTCCGGGACAGGGGATTACCTACGAGCAGTACTTC. Its protein product is CASSYSKGPGQGITYEQYF.

This clonotype was detected a few times. The chain recombines TRBV10-3 with TRBJ2-7, with D perhaps matching TRBD2 (5 bases). Trimming pared 7 bases from V and 3 bases from J, leaving 10 bases between. CDR1 and CDR2 (germline): ENHRY, SYGVKD. This CDR3 spans 12 amino acids. For the CDR3, the DNA is TGTGCCATCAATAACGAGGGCTACGAGCAGTACTTC. Its protein is CAINNEGYEQYF.

This clonotype turned up a few times. This sequence joins TRBV5-1 and TRBJ2-5; D unresolved. V was cut by 7 bases and J by 5 bases, with 15 bases left in between. The length of the CDR3 is 13 residues. In germline, CDR1 is SGHRS, CDR2 YFSETQ. This CDR3 reads CASPSRLGETQYF. In DNA, the CDR3 is TGCGCCAGCCCCTCTAGACTGGGGGAGACCCAGTACTTC. Variable domain in full (rest from reference TRBV5-1 and TRBJ2-5): KAGVTQTPRYLIKTRGQQVTLSCSPISGHRSVSWYQQTPGQGLQFLFEYFSETQRNKGNFPGRFSGRQFSNSRSEMNVSTLELGDSALYLCASPSRLGETQYFGPGTRLLVL.

The rearrangement joins TRBV3-1 to TRBJ2-5, with 10 bases aligning to TRBD2. V dropped 4 bases and J dropped 7; count of bases not matched to a gene: 6. Per the germline V gene, CDR1 is LGHDT and CDR2 is YNNKEL (reference sequence). The CDR3 extends over 14 amino acids. The CDR3: CASSPSGGPATQYF. Written as DNA, the CDR3 is TGTGCCAGCAGCCCTAGCGGGGGCCCTGCGACCCAGTACTTC.

J is TRBJ2-1 and V is TRBV2; 13 bases fit TRBD2. Judging by the DNA end, TRBJ2-7 fits better; the J call may be wrong. Germline loops: CDR1 SNHLY, CDR2 FYNNEI. CDR3 length: 14 residues. The CDR3 sequence is CASMGLAGLYEQYF. The CDR3 nucleotides read TGTGCCAGCATGGGACTAGCGGGACTCTACGAGCAGTACTTC.